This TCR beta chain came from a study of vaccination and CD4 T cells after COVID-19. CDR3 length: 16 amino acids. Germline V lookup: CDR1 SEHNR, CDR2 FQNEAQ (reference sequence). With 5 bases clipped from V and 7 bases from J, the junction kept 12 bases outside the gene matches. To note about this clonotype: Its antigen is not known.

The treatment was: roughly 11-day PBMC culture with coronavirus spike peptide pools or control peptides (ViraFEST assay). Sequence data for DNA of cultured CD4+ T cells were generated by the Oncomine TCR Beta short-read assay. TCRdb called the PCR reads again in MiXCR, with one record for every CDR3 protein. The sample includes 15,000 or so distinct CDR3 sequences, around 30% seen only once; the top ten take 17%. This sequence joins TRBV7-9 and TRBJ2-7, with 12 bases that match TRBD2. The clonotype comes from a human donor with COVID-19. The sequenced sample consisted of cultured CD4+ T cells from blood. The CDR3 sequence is CASSTTTSGGSREQYF. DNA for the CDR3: TGTGCCAGCAGCACAACGACTAGCGGGGGCAGTCGGGAGCAGTACTTC.